A single sample gave rise to the 15 T cell receptor beta chains below, sequenced in a study of lymphopenia after photon versus proton radiotherapy (dated by TCRdb to between 2018 and 2021). Library prep was done by the immunoSEQ multiplex PCR assay. The immuneACCESS repertoire file appears here via TCRdb, limited to in-frame rearrangements. These files lack a portion of the clones; in checked studies, under half of the deficit traces to unresolved V genes, and the cause of the others is not known. This sample has 50,000 to 60,000 clones in its table, and 92% of those were observed once. More than 15% of the sample is held by the ten biggest clonotypes. This specimen consisted of peripheral blood, obtained from a patient treated with photon-based radiotherapy. The receptor source for this set is a woman aged 35 to 49 with cholangiocarcinoma.

This clone was seen only a few times. The rearrangement links TRBV19 to TRBJ1-5, with TRBD1 identical over 9 bases. With V trimmed by 6 bases and J by 0 bases, 3 bases remained unmatched. Per germline, CDR1 LNHDA and CDR2 SQIVND (reference sequence). The CDR3 loop spans 15 amino acids. The CDR3 DNA follows: TGTGCCAGTAGGAGGACAGGGGATAGCAATCAGCCCCAGCATTTT. The encoded protein is CASRRTGDSNQPQHF. Full variable domain (rest looked up from reference TRBV19 and TRBJ1-5): DGGITQSPKYLFRKEGQNVTLSCEQNLNHDAMYWYRQDPGQGLRLIYYSQIVNDFQKGDIAEGYSVSREKKESFPLTVTSAQKNPTAFYLCASRRTGDSNQPQHFGDGTRLSIL.

The chain carries TRBV6-6 and TRBJ1-2, with D hard to call. The CDR3 loop spans 14 amino acids. V was cut by 2 bases and J by 8 bases, with 15 bases left in between. Germline values: CDR1 MNHNY, CDR2 SVGAGI (reference sequence). CDR3 DNA sequence: TGTGCCAGCAGTTACCCGAACGGAATAGGCGGCTACACCTTC. This encodes CASSYPNGIGGYTF.

The chain carries TRBV9 and TRBJ2-7, with D unclear. The CDR3 contains 16 residues. V shed 0 bases and J shed 0 bases, with 13 bases lying between them. CDR1 is SGDLS, CDR2 YYNGEE, per germline. The CDR3: CASSVGHSTRSYEQYF. CDR3 nucleotides: TGTGCCAGCAGCGTAGGGCACAGCACACGCTCCTACGAGCAGTACTTC.

This rearrangement joins TRBV2 to TRBJ1-5, with D unclear. The CDR3 length is 14 residues. Germline V gene lookup returns CDR1 SNHLY and CDR2 FYNNEI. Trimming took 4 bases from V and 0 from J, leaving 7 bases between them. DNA for the CDR3: TGTGCCAGCAGTGGGGTATTTAGCAATCAGCCCCAGCATTTT. It is translated as CASSGVFSNQPQHF.

The chain joins TRBV5-6 to TRBJ1-1, with 10 nucleotides matching TRBD1. This CDR3 is built from 13 residues. J gave up 5 bases and V 3 bases, and 1 base lay outside the gene matches. The germline V gene encodes CDR1 SGHDT and CDR2 YYEEEE. The CDR3 coding sequence is TGTGCCAGCAGCTGGGGACAGGGGACTGAAGCTTTCTTT. As protein: CASSWGQGTEAFF.

The sample holds one count of this clone. V usage is TRBV10-1 and J usage is TRBJ2-7; the match to TRBD2 covers 14 bases. V dropped 3 bases and J dropped 5; count of bases not matched to a gene: 3. Germline CDR1 WNHNN, CDR2 SYGVQD (reference sequence). The length of the CDR3 is 15 residues. The CDR3 bases are TGCGCCAGCAGTGATGGACTAGCGGGAGGCCACGAGCAGTACTTC. It yields the protein CASSDGLAGGHEQYF.

V usage is TRBV6-1 and J usage is TRBJ1-2; D is unclear. CDR1 is MNHNS and CDR2 is SASEGT in the germline V gene. This CDR3 comprises 11 residues. In DNA form, the CDR3 reads TGTGCGAAGCGCGGAAGAAATGGCTACACCTTC. It codes for CAKRGRNGYTF.

The chain has TRBV15 and TRBJ1-1, with 7 bases aligning to TRBD1. Germline trimming cut 2 bases from V and 7 bases from J; bases unmatched to any gene: 1. Per the germline V gene, CDR1 is LNHNV and CDR2 is YYDKDF (reference sequence). CDR3 length: 12 amino acids. CDR3 in amino acids: CATSRPGGEAFF. The CDR3 coding sequence is TGTGCCACCAGCAGACCAGGGGGTGAAGCTTTCTTT.

This clone was seen once. The chain employs TRBV9 and TRBJ1-2, with 7 bases lining up with TRBD1. Germline V gene data show CDR1 as SGDLS and CDR2 as YYNGEE. The V segment lost 3 bases and the J segment 3 bases; nucleotides outside the gene matches: 2. CDR3 length: 13 residues. The CDR3 coding sequence is TGTGCCAGCAGCGAGGGGACAGACTATGGCTACACCTTC. As protein: CASSEGTDYGYTF.

This clone is a singleton in its sample. The chain links TRBV28 to TRBJ2-3; a possible D gene is TRBD2 (7 bases). The CDR3 contains 14 residues. Looked up from germline, CDR1 is MDHEN and CDR2 is SYDVKM. V lost 8 bases to trimming and J lost 4 bases, with 16 bases between them. CDR3 DNA: TGTGCCAGCGAAAGAGGGGGGGACCCAGATACGCAGTATTTT. It yields the protein CASERGGDPDTQYF.

V gene TRBV6-6 combines with J gene TRBJ2-7; D possibly matches TRBD1 or TRBD2 (6 bases each). This CDR3 is built from 15 residues. V lost 6 bases and J lost 4, with 19 bases in between. The V gene's germline CDR1 is MNHNY and CDR2 SVGAGI (reference sequence). DNA for the CDR3: TGTGCCAGCAGCGAAGGGGGTTCTGGGGGGTACGAGCAGTACTTC. Its protein is CASSEGGSGGYEQYF.

V gene TRBV2 combines with J gene TRBJ2-5; D is ambiguous. There are 13 residues in the CDR3. The germline CDR1 and CDR2 sequences are SNHLY and FYNNEI. Trimming shortened V by 3 bases and J by 5 bases, and 10 bases separated the two germline ends. CDR3 sequence reads: CASSDQARETQYF. The CDR3 DNA reads as TGTGCCAGCAGTGACCAAGCCAGGGAGACCCAGTACTTC.

As DNA, the CDR3 is TGCGCCAGCAGCTCCGCTCCGGTAGGCTCCTACGAGCAGTACTTC. Its protein is CASSSAPVGSYEQYF. The rearrangement uses TRBV5-1 and TRBJ2-7; D ambiguous. Germline V lookup: CDR1 SGHRS, CDR2 YFSETQ. The CDR3 runs 15 residues. V shed 3 bases and J shed 0 bases, with 13 bases lying between them. Looking up the rest from reference TRBV5-1 and TRBJ2-7 gives the full variable domain: KAGVTQTPRYLIKTRGQQVTLSCSPISGHRSVSWYQQTPGQGLQFLFEYFSETQRNKGNFPGRFSGRQFSNSRSEMNVSTLELGDSALYLCASSSAPVGSYEQYFGPGTRLTVT.

The V gene is TRBV7-3, the J gene TRBJ2-3; 7 nucleotides line up with TRBD2. This CDR3 spans 17 amino acids. Germline CDR1 SGHTA, CDR2 FQGTGA. The V and J ends lost 5 bases and 1 base, in that order; junction bases with no gene match: 12. In DNA form, the CDR3 reads TGTGCCAGCAGCCCCACTGGGCGGGGGTCGGGCACAGATACGCAGTATTTT. Encoded protein: CASSPTGRGSGTDTQYF.

This clone was recorded only once. As DNA, the CDR3 is TGTGCCAGCCGGGGAGGTAGAAAAGCCGCTGGGGAGACCCAGTACTTC. The encoded protein is CASRGGRKAAGETQYF. This chain connects TRBV7-9 to TRBJ2-5, with D maybe TRBD2 (6 bases). Germline CDR1 and CDR2: SEHNR and FQNEAQ (reference sequence). This CDR3 has 16 residues. Trimming took 8 bases from V and 5 from J, leaving 24 bases between them.